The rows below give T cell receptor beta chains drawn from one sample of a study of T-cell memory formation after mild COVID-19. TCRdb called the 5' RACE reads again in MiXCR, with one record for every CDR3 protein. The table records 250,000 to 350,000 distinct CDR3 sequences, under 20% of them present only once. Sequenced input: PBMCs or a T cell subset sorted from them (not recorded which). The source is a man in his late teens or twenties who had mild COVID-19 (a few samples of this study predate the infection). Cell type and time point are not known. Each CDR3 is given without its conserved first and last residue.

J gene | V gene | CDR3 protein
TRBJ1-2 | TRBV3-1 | ASSLRPGGDGYT
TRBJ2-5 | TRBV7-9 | ASSLRATDLTGQETQY
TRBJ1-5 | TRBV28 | ASIGQGVGQPQH
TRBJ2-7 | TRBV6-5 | ASRERTGGGLFYEQY
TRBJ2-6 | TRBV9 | ASSVDWGAWGANVLT
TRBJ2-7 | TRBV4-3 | ASSGGSGPYEQY
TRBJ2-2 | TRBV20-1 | SASNPTGELF
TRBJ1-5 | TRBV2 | ASSYTGKADQPQH
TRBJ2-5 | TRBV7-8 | ASSPPGVADFQETQY
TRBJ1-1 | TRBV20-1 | SARRQMNTEAF
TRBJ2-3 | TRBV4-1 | ASSQELHLMH
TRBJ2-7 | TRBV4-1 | ASSLQYRNYEQY
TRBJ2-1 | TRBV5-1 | ASSLGMGGSYNEQF
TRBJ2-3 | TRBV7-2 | ASSPTGTSGGPDTQY
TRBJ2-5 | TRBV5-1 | ASSITTGTPLLGETQY
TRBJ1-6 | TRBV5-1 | ASSLEGAVNSPLH
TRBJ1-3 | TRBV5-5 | ASSSTVNSGNTIY
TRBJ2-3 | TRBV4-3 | ASSPSLGTDTQY
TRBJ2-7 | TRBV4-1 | ASSRTAYEQY
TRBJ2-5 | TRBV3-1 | ASRSGLAEFQETQY
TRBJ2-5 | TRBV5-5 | ASSLGLAGAQVETQY
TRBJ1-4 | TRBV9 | ASSPTGTEEKLF
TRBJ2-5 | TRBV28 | ASSPREGKTQY
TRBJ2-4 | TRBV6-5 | ASSYATGDIQY
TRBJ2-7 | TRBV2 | ASSGTGFGNEQY
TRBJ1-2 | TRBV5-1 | ASSLGGQGNYGYT
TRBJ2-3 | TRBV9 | ASSVEGLRTDTQY
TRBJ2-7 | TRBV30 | AWSGTGAYEQY
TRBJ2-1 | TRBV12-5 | ASALGDSLEGF
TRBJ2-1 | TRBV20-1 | SAKRGRSSGEQF
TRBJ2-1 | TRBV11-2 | ASSLGRGVPYNEQF
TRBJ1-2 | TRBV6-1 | ASQVVGLWNGYT
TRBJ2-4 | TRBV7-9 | ASSPGQGGTFYIQY
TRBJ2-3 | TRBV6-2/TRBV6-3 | ASSPPVGLVDTQY
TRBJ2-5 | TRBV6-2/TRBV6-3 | ASSYLAGGLEETQY
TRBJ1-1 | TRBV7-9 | ASSLRQGWGTEAF
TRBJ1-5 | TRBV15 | ATSNRRAGDQPQH
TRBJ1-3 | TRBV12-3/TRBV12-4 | ASRMGLVGNTIY
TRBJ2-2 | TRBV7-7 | ASSLQHTGELF
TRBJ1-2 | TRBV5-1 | ASSLGGDSGYT
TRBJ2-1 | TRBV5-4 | ASSLDRGPYNEQF
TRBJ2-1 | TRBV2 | ASHNEQF
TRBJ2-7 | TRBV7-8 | ASSLAGVDEQY
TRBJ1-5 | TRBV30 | AWSLPWTVGNQPQH
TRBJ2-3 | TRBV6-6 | ASSSTRLDTQY
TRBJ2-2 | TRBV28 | ASSRGRITGELF
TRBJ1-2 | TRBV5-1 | ASSLAEEAFGYT
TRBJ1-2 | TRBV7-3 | ASSADRREGYT
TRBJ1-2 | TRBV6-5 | ASSYSGQGLGYT
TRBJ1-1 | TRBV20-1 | SARGGRAIRNTEAF
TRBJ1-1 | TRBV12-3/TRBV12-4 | ASSSAEAF
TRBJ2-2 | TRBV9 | ASSVIGSGELF
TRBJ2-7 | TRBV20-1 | SATGSRAYEQY